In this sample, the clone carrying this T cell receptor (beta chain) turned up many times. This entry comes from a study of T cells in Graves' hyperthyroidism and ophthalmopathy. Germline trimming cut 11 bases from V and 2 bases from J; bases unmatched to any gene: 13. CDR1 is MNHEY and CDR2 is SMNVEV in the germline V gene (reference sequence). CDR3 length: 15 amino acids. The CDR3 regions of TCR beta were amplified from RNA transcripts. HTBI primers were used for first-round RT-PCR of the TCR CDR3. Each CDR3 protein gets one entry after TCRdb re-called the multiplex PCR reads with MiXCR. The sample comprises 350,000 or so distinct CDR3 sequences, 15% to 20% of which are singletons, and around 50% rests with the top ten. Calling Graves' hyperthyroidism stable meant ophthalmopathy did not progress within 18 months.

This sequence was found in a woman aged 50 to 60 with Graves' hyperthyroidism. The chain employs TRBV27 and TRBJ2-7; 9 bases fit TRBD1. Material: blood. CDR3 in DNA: TGTGCCCCCGACAGAGGACAGGGGAGTCCCTACGAGCAGTACGTC. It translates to CAPDRGQGSPYEQYV.